The T cell receptor (beta chain) described here comes from a study of CD8 T cells in ankylosing spondylitis. The CDR3 spans 15 residues. Trimming at V came to 6 bases and at J to 2 bases, leaving 4 bases not matched to a gene. A remark on this clonotype: Its antigen is unidentified.

Notes on the study in general: In reactive arthritis synovial fluid and blood, some motif variants had been reported before.

TCRdb independently ran MiXCR on the 5' RACE reads; one entry per CDR3 protein. The sample records some 130,000 distinct CDR3 sequences, over 7% being singletons. Material: blood, either unsorted or a sorted T cell fraction (not recorded which). V and J are TRBV12-3 or TRBV12-4 and TRBJ2-3; 11 nucleotides match TRBD2. The sequence was obtained from a male donor with ankylosing spondylitis or in good health (not recorded which). CDR3 bases: TGTGCCAGCAGCTGGGGACTAGCGGACACAGATACGCAGTATTTT. Protein product: CASSWGLADTDTQYF.